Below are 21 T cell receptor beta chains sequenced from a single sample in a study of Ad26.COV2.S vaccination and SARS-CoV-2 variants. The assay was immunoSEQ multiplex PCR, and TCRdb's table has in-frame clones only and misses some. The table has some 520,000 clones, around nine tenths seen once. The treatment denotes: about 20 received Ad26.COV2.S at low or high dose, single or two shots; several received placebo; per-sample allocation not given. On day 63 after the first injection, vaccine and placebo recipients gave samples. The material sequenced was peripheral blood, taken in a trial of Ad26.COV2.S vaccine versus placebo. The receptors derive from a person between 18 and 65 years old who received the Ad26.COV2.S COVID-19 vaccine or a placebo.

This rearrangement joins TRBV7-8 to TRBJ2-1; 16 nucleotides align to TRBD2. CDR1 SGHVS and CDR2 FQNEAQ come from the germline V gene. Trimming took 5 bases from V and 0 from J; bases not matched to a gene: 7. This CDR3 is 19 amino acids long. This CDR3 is CASSMGLAGGLLSYNEQFF. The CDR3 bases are TGTGCCAGCAGCATGGGACTAGCGGGAGGGTTGCTCTCCTACAATGAGCAGTTCTTC.

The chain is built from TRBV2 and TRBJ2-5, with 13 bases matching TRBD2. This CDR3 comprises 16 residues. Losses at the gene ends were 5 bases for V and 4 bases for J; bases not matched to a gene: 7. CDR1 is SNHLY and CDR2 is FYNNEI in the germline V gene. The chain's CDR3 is CASSTRTSGSRETQYF. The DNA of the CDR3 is TGTGCCAGCAGTACCCGGACTAGCGGGAGTCGAGAGACCCAGTACTTC.

CDR3 in DNA: TGTGCCAGCAGCACATGGGGGTTCGGTGGCACAGATACGCAGTATTTT. This encodes CASSTWGFGGTDTQYF. The chain is built from TRBV11-2 and TRBJ2-3; D possibly matches TRBD1 or TRBD2 (5 bases each). The V gene's germline CDR1 is SGHAT and CDR2 FQNNGV. The CDR3 contains 16 residues. Trimming pared 5 bases from V and 1 base from J, leaving 16 bases between.

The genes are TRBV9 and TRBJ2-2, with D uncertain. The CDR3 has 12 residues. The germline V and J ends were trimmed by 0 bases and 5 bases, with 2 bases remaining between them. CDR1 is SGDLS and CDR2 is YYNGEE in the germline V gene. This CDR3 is CASSVETGELFF. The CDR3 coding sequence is TGTGCCAGCAGCGTAGAGACCGGGGAGCTGTTTTTT.

CDR3 amino acids: CASSFNEGTEAFF. The CDR3 region has the DNA TGTGCCAGCAGTTTTAATGAGGGAACTGAAGCTTTCTTT. The J gene is TRBJ1-1, the V gene TRBV12-3 or TRBV12-4; the D is unclear. V was shortened by 3 bases and J by 5 bases, with 10 bases between the two germline ends. The CDR3 is made up of 13 amino acids.

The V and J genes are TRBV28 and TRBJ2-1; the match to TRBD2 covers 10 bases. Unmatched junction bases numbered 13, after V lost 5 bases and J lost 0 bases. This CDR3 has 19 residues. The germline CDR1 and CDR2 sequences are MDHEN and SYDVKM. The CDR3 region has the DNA TGTGCCAGCAGTCCCACCCTACCGAGCGGGAGGGACTCCTACAATGAGCAGTTCTTC. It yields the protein CASSPTLPSGRDSYNEQFF.

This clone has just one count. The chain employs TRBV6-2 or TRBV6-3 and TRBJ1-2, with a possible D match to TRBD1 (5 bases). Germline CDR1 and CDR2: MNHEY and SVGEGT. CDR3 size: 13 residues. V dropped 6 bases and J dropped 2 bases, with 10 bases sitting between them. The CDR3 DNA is TGTGCCAGCAGCGACCAGGGAAACTATGGCTACACCTTC. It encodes CASSDQGNYGYTF.

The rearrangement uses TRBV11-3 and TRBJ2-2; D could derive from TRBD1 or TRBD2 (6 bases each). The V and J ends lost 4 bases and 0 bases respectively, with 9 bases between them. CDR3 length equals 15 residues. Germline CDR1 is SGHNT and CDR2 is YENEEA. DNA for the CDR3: TGTGCCAGCAGCTCGGGGGCCGCGAACACCGGGGAGCTGTTTTTT. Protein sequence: CASSSGAANTGELFF.

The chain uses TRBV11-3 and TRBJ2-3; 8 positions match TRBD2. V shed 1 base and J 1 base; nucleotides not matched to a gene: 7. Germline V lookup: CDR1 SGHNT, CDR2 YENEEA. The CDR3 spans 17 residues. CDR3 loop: CASSLGSSGPRTDTQYF. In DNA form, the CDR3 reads TGTGCCAGCAGCTTAGGATCTAGCGGGCCTCGCACAGATACGCAGTATTTT.

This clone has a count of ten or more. In DNA form, the CDR3 reads TGTGCCAGTGGGGGTAATCAGCCCCAGCATTTT. Translation: CASGGNQPQHF. The rearrangement uses TRBV6-5 and TRBJ1-5, with a weak D call TRBD1 (5 bases). The CDR3 loop spans 11 amino acids. Per the germline V gene, CDR1 is MNHEY and CDR2 is SVGAGI. Trimming took off 9 bases at V and 4 bases at J, with 7 bases between the two ends.

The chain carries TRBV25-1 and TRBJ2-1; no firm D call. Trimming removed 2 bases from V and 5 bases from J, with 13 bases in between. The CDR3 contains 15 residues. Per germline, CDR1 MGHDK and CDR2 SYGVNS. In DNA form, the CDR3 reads TGTGCCAGCAGTGAAGGCGGTACCGTTGACAATGAGCAGTTCTTC. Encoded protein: CASSEGGTVDNEQFF.

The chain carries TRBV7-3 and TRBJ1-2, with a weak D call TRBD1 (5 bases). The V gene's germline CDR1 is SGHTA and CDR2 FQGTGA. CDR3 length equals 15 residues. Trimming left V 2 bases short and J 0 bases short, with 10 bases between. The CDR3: CASSLQGASNYGYTF. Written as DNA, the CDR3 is TGTGCCAGCAGCTTACAGGGAGCCTCTAACTATGGCTACACCTTC.

The CDR3 DNA reads TGTGCCAGCAGCCCCACAGGGTTCAATCAGCCCCAGCATTTT. Translating it yields CASSPTGFNQPQHF. The chain joins TRBV3-1 (or the pseudogene TRBV3-2) to TRBJ1-5, with a possible D match to TRBD1 (6 bases). The germline V gene has CDR1 LGHDT and CDR2 YNNKEL (reference sequence). V dropped 4 bases and J dropped 3 bases, with 10 bases sitting between them. The CDR3 runs to 14 residues.

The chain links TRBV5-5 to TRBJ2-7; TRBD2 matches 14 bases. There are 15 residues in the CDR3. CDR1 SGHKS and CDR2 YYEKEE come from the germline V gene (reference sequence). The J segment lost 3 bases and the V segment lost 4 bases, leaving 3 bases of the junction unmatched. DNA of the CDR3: TGTGCCAGCAGCCTGGGACTAGCGGGAGTCTACGAGCAGTACTTC. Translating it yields CASSLGLAGVYEQYF.

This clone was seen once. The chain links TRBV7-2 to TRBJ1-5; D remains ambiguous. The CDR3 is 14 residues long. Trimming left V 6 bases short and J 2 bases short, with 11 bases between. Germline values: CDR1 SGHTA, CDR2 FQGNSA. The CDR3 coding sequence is TGTGCCAGCAGTCAAACTCAGGGCAATCAGCCCCAGCATTTT. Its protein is CASSQTQGNQPQHF.

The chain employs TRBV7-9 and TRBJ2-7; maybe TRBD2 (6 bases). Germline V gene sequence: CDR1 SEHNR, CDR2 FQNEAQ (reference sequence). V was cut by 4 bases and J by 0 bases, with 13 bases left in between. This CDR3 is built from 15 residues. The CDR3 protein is CASSSRGGSSYEQYF. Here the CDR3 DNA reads TGTGCCAGCAGCTCCCGGGGAGGCAGCTCCTACGAGCAGTACTTC.

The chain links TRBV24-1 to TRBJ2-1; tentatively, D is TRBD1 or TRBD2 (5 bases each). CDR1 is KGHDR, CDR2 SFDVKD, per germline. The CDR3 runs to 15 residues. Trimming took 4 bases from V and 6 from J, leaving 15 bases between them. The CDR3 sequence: CATSDPGANLNEQFF. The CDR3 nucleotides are TGTGCCACCAGTGACCCCGGGGCCAACCTCAATGAGCAGTTCTTC.

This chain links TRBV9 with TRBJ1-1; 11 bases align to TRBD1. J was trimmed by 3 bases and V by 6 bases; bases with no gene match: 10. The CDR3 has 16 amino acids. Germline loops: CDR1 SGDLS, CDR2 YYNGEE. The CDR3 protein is CASTPTGTGGDTEAFF. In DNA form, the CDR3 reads TGTGCCAGCACCCCGACCGGGACAGGGGGGGACACTGAAGCTTTCTTT.

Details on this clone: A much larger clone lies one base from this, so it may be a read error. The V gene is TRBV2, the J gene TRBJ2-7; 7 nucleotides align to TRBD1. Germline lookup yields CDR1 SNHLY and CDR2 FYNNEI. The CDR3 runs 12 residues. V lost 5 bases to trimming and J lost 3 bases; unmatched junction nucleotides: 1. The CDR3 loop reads CASSHRGYEQYF. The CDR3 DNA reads TGTGCCAGCAGTCACAGGGGCTACGAGCAGTACTTC.

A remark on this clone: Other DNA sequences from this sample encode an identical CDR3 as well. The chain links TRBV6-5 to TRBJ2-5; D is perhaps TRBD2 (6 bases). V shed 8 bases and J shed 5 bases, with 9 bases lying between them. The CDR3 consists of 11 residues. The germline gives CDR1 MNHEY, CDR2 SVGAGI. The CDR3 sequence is CASSRGETQYF. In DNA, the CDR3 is TGTGCCAGCTCCCGGGGGGAGACCCAGTACTTC.

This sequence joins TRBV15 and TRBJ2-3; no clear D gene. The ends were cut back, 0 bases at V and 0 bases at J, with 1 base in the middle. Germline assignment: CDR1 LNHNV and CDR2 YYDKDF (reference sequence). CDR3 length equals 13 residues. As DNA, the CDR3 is TGTGCCACCAGCAGAGACAGCACAGATACGCAGTATTTT. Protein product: CATSRDSTDTQYF.